A single T cell receptor (beta chain) is shown here with its context. Its cognate antigen is unknown. These data come from a study of ipilimumab plus nivolumab after autologous stem cell transplantation. The CDR3 sequence is 18 residues long. Germline CDR1 MNHGY, CDR2 SVAAGI. The table came from immunoSEQ multiplex PCR; TCRdb's copy has only in-frame clones and leaves some out. Here the sample spans under 2,500 clones, approximately 93% being singletons. Patients got ipilimumab 1 mg/kg beginning 14 to 28 days post-transplant. Through week 26, nivolumab 3 mg/kg IV was given weeks 1, 4, 7, 10, then biweekly. Study results and limitations: Per the authors, repertoire, Treg and microbiota data justify further study.

This receptor was identified in a male donor with primary mediastinal lymphoma. The chain links TRBV6-9 to TRBJ2-6; D may be TRBD1 or TRBD2 (5 bases each). The specimen was PBMCs, collected in a trial of ipilimumab plus nivolumab as post-transplant consolidation. The CDR3 region is CAAVQGRLTTSRANVLTF. CDR3 sequence (DNA): TGTGCAGCAGTGCAGGGACGCCTTACGACAAGTCGGGCCAACGTCCTGACTTTC.